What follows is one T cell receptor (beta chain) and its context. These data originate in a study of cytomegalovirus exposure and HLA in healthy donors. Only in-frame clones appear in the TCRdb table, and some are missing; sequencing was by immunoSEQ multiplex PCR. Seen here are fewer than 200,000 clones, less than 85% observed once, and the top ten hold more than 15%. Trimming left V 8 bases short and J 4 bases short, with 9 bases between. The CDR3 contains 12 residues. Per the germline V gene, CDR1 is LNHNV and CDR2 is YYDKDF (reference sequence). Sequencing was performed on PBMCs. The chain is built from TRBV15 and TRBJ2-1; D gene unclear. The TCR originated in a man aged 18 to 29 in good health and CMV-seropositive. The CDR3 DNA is TGTGCCACCGGCCCTCAGTACAATGAGCAGTTCTTC. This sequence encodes CATGPQYNEQFF.